The 16 T cell receptor beta chains in this list originate from one sample, sequenced in a study of T cell changes during pregnancy in multiple sclerosis. TCRdb keeps only in-frame clones here, not all; method: immunoSEQ multiplex PCR. The profile shows over 45,000 clones, roughly 88% of them singletons. The starting material was peripheral blood, obtained in the first trimester of pregnancy. The receptors derive from a female donor in good health, enrolled as a control in a pregnancy study.

The rearrangement joins TRBV6-1 to TRBJ2-7; D not resolved. V was trimmed by 6 bases and J by 2 bases, leaving 14 bases between them. There are 14 residues in the CDR3. In germline, CDR1 is MNHNS, CDR2 SASEGT. The CDR3 sequence is CASRESPTTYEQYF. The DNA of the CDR3 is TGTGCCAGCAGGGAGAGCCCAACCACCTACGAGCAGTACTTC.

This chain connects TRBV7-8 to TRBJ2-2, with 8 bases identical to TRBD1. Germline assignment: CDR1 SGHVS and CDR2 FQNEAQ. V lost 3 bases, J lost 8 bases, and 8 bases stayed unmatched. The CDR3 has 15 residues. CDR3 amino acids: CASSFTGRGRGELFF. CDR3 bases: TGTGCCAGCAGCTTCACGGGCAGGGGGCGGGGGGAGCTGTTTTTT.

As concerns this clone: One end of the junction fails to match germline, which may point to a read error. The chain couples TRBV15 to TRBJ2-7, with 10 positions matching TRBD1. The V gene's germline CDR1 is LNHNV and CDR2 YYDKDF (reference sequence). This CDR3 has 13 amino acids. The CDR3 coding sequence is TGTGCCACCAGCGTGGCGCCGGGACAGGGGCCAGACTTC. It specifies CATSVAPGQGPDF.

The chain has TRBV7-2 and TRBJ2-1; TRBD2 is a possible D gene (6 bases). In germline, CDR1 is SGHTA, CDR2 FQGNSA. The V and J ends lost 2 bases and 6 bases respectively, with 17 bases between them. The CDR3 covers 16 residues. The CDR3 DNA is TGTGCCAGCAGCTTATTAAGCGGGCCTCCCGTCAATGAGCAGTTCTTC. The encoded protein is CASSLLSGPPVNEQFF.

The chain links TRBV10-3 to TRBJ2-1; a weak D match, TRBD2 (5 bases). Trimming pared 4 bases from V and 10 bases from J, leaving 14 bases between. The CDR3 is 13 amino acids. The germline CDR1 and CDR2 sequences are ENHRY and SYGVKD. The CDR3 DNA reads TGTGCCATCAGTGTCTCCATAACGGGAGAGCAGTTCTTC. Translation: CAISVSITGEQFF.

Written as DNA, the CDR3 is TGTGCCAGCAGCCAATCTGACGGTTCAAAACGCGGCGAGCAGTACTTC. Protein sequence: CASSQSDGSKRGEQYF. The rearrangement links TRBV16 to TRBJ2-7; D is undetermined. V lost 0 bases, J lost 6 bases, and 18 bases lay in between. This CDR3 has 16 amino acids. Germline V gives CDR1 KGHSY, CDR2 FQNENV.

In this sample, this clone turned up once. The V gene is TRBV13, the J gene TRBJ2-7, with D possibly matching TRBD1 (5 bases). Germline V gene data show CDR1 as PRHDT and CDR2 as FYEKMQ (reference sequence). This CDR3 spans 13 amino acids. V shed 10 bases and J shed 4 bases, with 17 bases lying between them. The CDR3 DNA sequence: TGTGCCACGGAAGACAGTCCCCCTTACGAGCAGTACTTC. Protein: CATEDSPPYEQYF.

V is TRBV7-3 and J is TRBJ1-5, with 8 bases matching TRBD1. V shed 5 bases, J shed 7 bases, and the junction held 4 bases outside the gene matches. The CDR3 extends over 13 amino acids. The germline gives CDR1 SGHTA, CDR2 FQGTGA. In DNA, the CDR3 is TGTGCCAGCAGCACCGGACAGGGCCAGCCCCAGCATTTT. It is translated as CASSTGQGQPQHF. The entire variable domain, with the rest obtained from reference TRBV7-3 and TRBJ1-5, is as follows: GAGVSQTPSNKVTEKGKYVELRCDPISGHTALYWYRQSLGQGPEFLIYFQGTGAADDSGLPNDRFFAVRPEGSVSTLKIQRTERGDSAVYLCASSTGQGQPQHFGDGTRLSIL.

This clone was recorded only once. The chain carries TRBV18 and TRBJ2-7; possibly TRBD2 for D (6 bases). CDR3 length: 14 amino acids. Per germline, CDR1 KGHSH and CDR2 LQKENI. V dropped 3 bases and J dropped 5 bases, with 14 bases sitting between them. The CDR3 spells CASSPLRAGHEQYF. The CDR3 coding sequence is TGTGCCAGCTCACCCCTACGGGCGGGACACGAGCAGTACTTC. Drawing the rest from reference TRBV18 and TRBJ2-7, the complete variable domain is NAGVMQNPRHLVRRRGQEARLRCSPMKGHSHVYWYRQLPEEGLKFMVYLQKENIIDESGMPKERFSAEFPKEGPSILRIQQVVRGDSAAYFCASSPLRAGHEQYFGPGTRLTVT.

V and J are TRBV28 and TRBJ2-2; TRBD2 matches 8 bases. Germline CDR1 is MDHEN and CDR2 is SYDVKM. The trim removed 1 base at V and 5 bases at J, leaving 3 bases unmatched. This CDR3 comprises 15 residues. CDR3 nucleotides: TGTGCCAGCAGTTTATCGGGACTAGAAACCGGGGAGCTGTTTTTT. Amino acid sequence: CASSLSGLETGELFF.

The J gene is TRBJ2-7, the V gene TRBV28; D perhaps matches TRBD2 (6 bases). There are 14 residues in the CDR3. The V end was cut by 8 bases, the J end by 4 bases, with 18 bases between. Germline values: CDR1 MDHEN, CDR2 SYDVKM. As DNA, the CDR3 is TGTGCCAGCTGTCTGGAGGGTCCCACTTACGAGCAGTACTTC. It encodes CASCLEGPTYEQYF.

The gene calls are TRBV6-4 and TRBJ2-1; 10 positions agree with TRBD1. Per germline, CDR1 MRHNA and CDR2 SNTAGT. The CDR3 runs 14 residues. Trimming removed 3 bases from V and 10 bases from J; junction bases left unmatched: 6. The CDR3 coding sequence is TGTGCCAGCAGTGAAGGGACAGGGGTGAACGAGCAGTTCTTC. Protein sequence: CASSEGTGVNEQFF.

This clone appeared once. This chain links TRBV18 with TRBJ2-2, with 11 bases matching TRBD1. J lost 4 bases, V lost 6 bases, and 4 bases had no gene match. CDR3 length: 15 amino acids. Germline CDR1 and CDR2: KGHSH and LQKENI. The CDR3 is CASSSGTGGTGELFF. CDR3 in DNA: TGTGCCAGCTCGTCCGGGACAGGGGGCACCGGGGAGCTGTTTTTT.

The chain uses TRBV27 and TRBJ1-1; TRBD1 is a possible D gene (6 bases). This CDR3 spans 13 amino acids. Germline CDR1 MNHEY, CDR2 SMNVEV (reference sequence). V was pared by 9 bases and J by 5 bases, with 16 bases between. CDR3 residues: CASFNWGRTEAFF. In nucleotides, the CDR3 is TGTGCCAGTTTTAATTGGGGGCGGACTGAAGCTTTCTTT.

The chain carries TRBV4-3 and TRBJ2-7; 10 bases are a match to TRBD2. V trimming: 1 base; J trimming: 3 bases; junction bases outside the gene matches: 12. Germline V gene data show CDR1 as LGHNA and CDR2 as YSLEER. The CDR3 consists of 18 residues. As DNA, the CDR3 is TGCGCCAGCAGCCAAGGGGCAGATGGGCTAGCGGGAGACTACGAGCAGTACTTC. It is translated as CASSQGADGLAGDYEQYF.

Regarding this clone: No conserved phenylalanine or tryptophan is present at the end of the CDR3, so a read error is the likely explanation. The chain uses TRBV4-2 and TRBJ2-3; 13 bases are a match to TRBD2. The CDR3 is made up of 15 amino acids. Germline V CDR1 and CDR2: LGHNA, YNFKEQ. V trimming: 4 bases; J trimming: 5 bases; junction bases outside the gene matches: 3. Here the CDR3 DNA reads TGTGCCAGCAGCCCGGGACTAGCGGGACAAGATACGCAGTATGTT. The encoded protein is CASSPGLAGQDTQYV.